These T cell receptor beta chains were read from a single sample in a study of cytomegalovirus exposure and HLA in healthy donors. Only in-frame clones appear in the TCRdb table, and some are missing; sequencing was by immunoSEQ multiplex PCR. The table lists about 200,000 clones. The sample consisted of PBMCs. The receptors shown here come from a girl aged 2 to 10 in good health and CMV-seropositive. The CDR3 runs from the conserved cysteine through the conserved F or W. D genes are given only for firm matches.

TRBV14	15	TRBD2	TRBJ2-5	TGTGCCAGCAGCCAAGTAGCGGGAGGGGGGGAGACCCAGTACTTC	CASSQVAGGGETQYF
TRBV7-9	14	.	TRBJ1-2	TGTGCCAGCAGCTTAGGCGCCGGGATTCATGGCTACACCTTC	CASSLGAGIHGYTF
TRBV6-5	13	.	TRBJ1-1	TGTGCCAGCAGTTACGTGGCAGGTAGTGAAGCTTTCTTT	CASSYVAGSEAFF
TRBV4-1	16	TRBD2	TRBJ2-7	TGCGCCAGCAGCCACGGGGGGGTAGCGGATTCCTACGAGCAGTACTTC	CASSHGGVADSYEQYF
TRBV15	16	.	TRBJ2-2	TGTGCCACCCGCTTAGGGCTAGCGTTAGACACCGGGGAGCTGTTTTTT	CATRLGLALDTGELFF
TRBV29-1	11	.	TRBJ2-7	TGCAGCGTTAATAAGGGGATCGAGCAGTACTTC	CSVNKGIEQYF
TRBV2	14	.	TRBJ2-3	TGTGCCAGCAGAAGTAGCAGAATCCCAGATACGCAGTATTTT	CASRSSRIPDTQYF
TRBV6-1	15	TRBD2	TRBJ2-3	TGTGCCAGCAGTGATCTAGCGGGAGTGACAGATACGCAGTATTTT	CASSDLAGVTDTQYF
TRBV29-1	14	TRBD1	TRBJ1-1	TGCAGCGTTACACCGACAGGGGTGGGCACTGAAGCTTTCTTT	CSVTPTGVGTEAFF
TRBV10-3	14	TRBD1	TRBJ2-7	TGTGCCATCAGCGACGACAGGGCCAACCACGAGCAGTACTTC	CAISDDRANHEQYF
TRBV5-4	14	TRBD2	TRBJ2-1	TGTGCCAGCGGCCCGGGACTAGCGTCCAATGAGCAGTTCTTC	CASGPGLASNEQFF
TRBV28	15	TRBD1	TRBJ2-4	TGTGCCAGCAGTTTCCGGACAGGGGCGTTGGACATTCAGTACTTC	CASSFRTGALDIQYF
TRBV6-1	14	.	TRBJ2-7	TGTGCCAGCAGTGAAGTTAGCGCCGCCTACGAGCGGTACTTC	CASSEVSAAYERYF
TRBV6-5	13	TRBD2	TRBJ2-3	TGTGCCAGCAGGACTAGCGGGAGGGATACGCAGTATTTT	CASRTSGRDTQYF
TRBV29-1	15	TRBD1	TRBJ2-2	TGCAGCGTTGAAGTTACAGGGGGATGGACCGGGGAGCTGTTTTTT	CSVEVTGGWTGELFF
TRBV19	19	.	TRBJ2-7	TGTGCCAGTAGTATAGATCTAACAGGTGGGGCAGGGGCCACCTACGAGCAGTACTTC	CASSIDLTGGAGATYEQYF
TRBV2	15	.	TRBJ1-5	TGTGCCAGCACCATGACATTCGGCGGGAATCAGCCCCAGCATTTT	CASTMTFGGNQPQHF
TRBV10-1	13	.	TRBJ2-1	TGCGCCAGCAGTGAGTCGACAAGCCCCGCGCAGTTCTTC	CASSESTSPAQFF
TRBV7-9	15	.	TRBJ2-3	TGTGCCAGCAGCTTCCTCGACAGCTTGACAGATACGCAGTATTTT	CASSFLDSLTDTQYF
TRBV25-1	14	.	TRBJ2-2	TGTGCCAGCAGTGAATATTCGCCAGACGGGGAGCTGTTTTTT	CASSEYSPDGELFF
TRBV5-1	16	TRBD1	TRBJ2-3	TGCGCCAGCAGCGTAGGGGACAGGGCCGTCACAGATACGCAGTATTTT	CASSVGDRAVTDTQYF
TRBV23-1	11	.	TRBJ2-5	TGCGCCACCCAGGTCCGGGAGACCCAGTACTTC	CATQVRETQYF
TRBV29-1	13	TRBD1	TRBJ2-7	TGCAGCGTTCAAAAGGACAGGGGCTACGAGCAGTACTTC	CSVQKDRGYEQYF
TRBV18	17	.	TRBJ2-7	TGTGCCAGCTCACCGGTAAAAGGAGGGCGGGATGCCTACGAGCAGTACTTC	CASSPVKGGRDAYEQYF
TRBV7-9	15	TRBD2	TRBJ2-7	TGTGCCAGCAGCCCCCTTTCTAGCGGATCCTACGAGCAGTACTTC	CASSPLSSGSYEQYF
TRBV16	17	.	TRBJ1-3	TGTGCCAGCAGCCAATGGCCAGGGCTATACTCTGGAAACACCATATATTTT	CASSQWPGLYSGNTIYF
TRBV6-5	12	.	TRBJ1-2	TGTGCCAGCTCTCCAGGCAACTATGGCTACACCTTC	CASSPGNYGYTF
TRBV13	15	TRBD2	TRBJ2-7	TGTGCCAGCAGCTTCCCTAGCGGGAGTTCGGACGAGCAGTACTTC	CASSFPSGSSDEQYF
TRBV15	17	.	TRBJ1-5	TGTGCCACCAGCAGAATACTAGGTACAGACTCATCTCAGCCCCAGCATTTT	CATSRILGTDSSQPQHF
TRBV11-3	15	TRBD1	TRBJ2-1	TGTGCCAGCAGCTTGGGACAGGAGACCTACAATGAGCAGTTCTTC	CASSLGQETYNEQFF
TRBV19	15	TRBD1	TRBJ1-2	TGTGCCAGTAGTACCGGGGACAGCCTTAACTATGGCTACACCTTC	CASSTGDSLNYGYTF
TRBV28	16	.	TRBJ2-3	TGTGCCAGCAGTTGGCTTGGCGGTCCTAGCACAGATACGCAGTATTTT	CASSWLGGPSTDTQYF
TRBV7-9	15	.	TRBJ2-5	TGTGCCAGCAGCCAATTACAGGGAATGTGGGAGACCCAGTACTTC	CASSQLQGMWETQYF
TRBV27	14	.	TRBJ2-7	TGTGCCAGCAGTTTTGGTCAGGTGTTCTCCGAGCAGTACTTC	CASSFGQVFSEQYF
TRBV5-6	13	.	TRBJ1-1	TGTGCCAGCAGCTTAGTAAGGGGAACTGAAGCTTTCTTT	CASSLVRGTEAFF
TRBV9	13	TRBD1	TRBJ1-1	TGTGCCAGCAGCGCCGGACAGGCCCCCCGAGAGGATTTT	CASSAGQAPREDF
TRBV18	15	.	TRBJ2-2	TGTGCCAGCTCACTAGGGACAATGAACACCGGGGAGCTGTTTTTT	CASSLGTMNTGELFF
TRBV18	17	TRBD1	TRBJ1-3	TGTGCCAGCTCGTCCCAGGGGGTCCCCTTCTCTGGAAACACCATATATTTT	CASSSQGVPFSGNTIYF
TRBV29-1	12	.	TRBJ2-2	TGCAGCGTTAAAGTCCTCGGCGGGGAGCTGTTTTTT	CSVKVLGGELFF
TRBV29-1	14	TRBD1	TRBJ2-2	TGCAGCGTTGTAAGACAGGGTGAGACCGGGGAGCTGTTTTTT	CSVVRQGETGELFF